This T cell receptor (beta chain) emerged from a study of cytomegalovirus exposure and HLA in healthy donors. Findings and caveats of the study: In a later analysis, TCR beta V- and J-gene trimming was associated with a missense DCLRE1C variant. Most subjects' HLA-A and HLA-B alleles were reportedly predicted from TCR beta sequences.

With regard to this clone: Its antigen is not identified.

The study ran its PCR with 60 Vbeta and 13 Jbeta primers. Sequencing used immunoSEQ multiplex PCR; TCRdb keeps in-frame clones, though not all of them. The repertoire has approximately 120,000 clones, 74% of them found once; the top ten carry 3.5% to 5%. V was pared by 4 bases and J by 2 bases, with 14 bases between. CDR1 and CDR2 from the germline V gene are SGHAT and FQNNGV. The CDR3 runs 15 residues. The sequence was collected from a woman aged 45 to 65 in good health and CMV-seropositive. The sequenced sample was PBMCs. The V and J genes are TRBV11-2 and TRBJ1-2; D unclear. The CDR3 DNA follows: TGTGCCAGCAGCTCCCGGCTGCTAGGAAACTATGGCTACACCTTC. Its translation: CASSSRLLGNYGYTF.